This T cell receptor beta chain comes out of a study of T cell responses to AZD1222 COVID-19 vaccine. The table came from immunoSEQ multiplex PCR; TCRdb's copy has only in-frame clones and leaves some out. The sample includes tens of thousands of clones, 92% seen only once; the top ten take 3.1%. This clone showed up just once. This receptor was taken from an adult who received the AZD1222 COVID-19 vaccine. This sample comprised peripheral blood, obtained 28 days after the second AZD1222 dose.

The CDR3 DNA follows: TGCAGTGCTGACAGGGGGAACATTCAGTACTTC. It specifies CSADRGNIQYF. The chain is built from TRBV20-1 and TRBJ2-4, with 9 bases fitting TRBD1. The trim removed 5 bases at V and 7 bases at J, leaving 0 bases unmatched. This CDR3 is 11 amino acids long. CDR1 DFQATT and CDR2 SNEGSKA come from the germline V gene (reference sequence).